The 11 T cell receptor beta chains below were found in one sample sequenced in a study of beta chain features in type 1 diabetes. The investigators reverse transcribed all of the isolated RNA, so they sequenced expressed TCRB transcripts. TCRdb's copy holds only in-frame clones and misses some; the assay was immunoSEQ multiplex PCR. The data show roughly 380,000 clones, less than 20% seen once. The sample comprised naive CD4+ T cells from blood. The source is a woman younger than 30 in good health.

V is TRBV27 and J is TRBJ1-1; maybe TRBD1 (5 bases). V dropped 2 bases and J dropped 3 bases, with 7 bases sitting between them. Germline V gene lookup returns CDR1 MNHEY and CDR2 SMNVEV (reference sequence). The CDR3 totals 13 residues. CDR3 protein: CASSLRGDTEAFF. Written as DNA, the CDR3 is TGTGCCAGCAGTTTAAGGGGTGACACTGAAGCTTTCTTT.

About this clone itself: The junction departs from the called germline gene at one end, perhaps through a read error. Within the sample, other DNA sequences also encode this same CDR3. V and J are TRBV7-7 and TRBJ2-1; possible D gene TRBD2, 6 bases. CDR1 is SSHAT and CDR2 is FNYEAQ in the germline V gene (reference sequence). This CDR3 contains 15 residues. CDR3 sequence: CASSPLAGSYNEQFF. The CDR3 DNA reads TGTGCTAGCAGCCCCTTGGCGGGGAGCTACAATGAGCAGTTCTTC.

This clone was recorded a few times. This rearrangement joins TRBV16 to TRBJ1-5; possibly TRBD1 for D (5 bases). This CDR3 is 13 amino acids long. Deletions cut 1 base from V and 5 bases from J, with 6 bases between. In germline, CDR1 is KGHSY, CDR2 FQNENV. The CDR3 coding sequence is TGTGCCAGCAGCCAATGGGGGGATCAGCCCCAGCATTTT. It encodes CASSQWGDQPQHF. Drawing the rest from reference TRBV16 and TRBJ1-5, the complete variable domain is GEEVAQTPKHLVRGEGQKAKLYCAPIKGHSYVFWYQQVLKNEFKFLISFQNENVFDETGMPKERFSAKCLPNSPCSLEIQATKLEDSAVYFCASSQWGDQPQHFGDGTRLSIL.

This clone was picked up a small number of times. The chain carries TRBV20-1 and TRBJ2-1; D is uncertain. Germline lookup yields CDR1 DFQATT and CDR2 SNEGSKA (reference sequence). V lost 2 bases, J lost 7 bases, and 3 bases lay in between. This CDR3 region has 10 residues. CDR3 sequence: CSARRNEQFF. The CDR3 nucleotides are TGCAGTGCTAGACGGAATGAGCAGTTCTTC.

This clone was seen only a few times. The rearrangement links TRBV7-9 to TRBJ2-7, with TRBD2 as a possible D gene (7 bases). CDR3 size: 15 residues. V was pared by 5 bases and J by 3 bases, with 17 bases between. Germline CDR1 is SEHNR and CDR2 is FQNEAQ (reference sequence). The CDR3 here is CASSSGTSGVYEQYF. DNA for the CDR3: TGTGCCAGCAGCAGCGGGACAAGTGGGGTCTACGAGCAGTACTTC.

The chain recombines TRBV30 with TRBJ2-1; TRBD1 matches 7 bases. Looked up from germline, CDR1 is GTSNPN and CDR2 is SVGIG (reference sequence). J lost 10 bases, V lost 4 bases, and 7 bases had no gene match. The CDR3 spans 12 residues. The chain's CDR3 is CAWKSTGPEQFF. The CDR3 DNA reads TGTGCCTGGAAATCGACAGGGCCAGAGCAGTTCTTC.

The gene calls are TRBV5-1 and TRBJ2-1; D unclear. Germline V gene data show CDR1 as SGHRS and CDR2 as YFSETQ. Trimming removed 0 bases at V and 8 bases at J, with 9 bases between. CDR3 length: 13 amino acids. The CDR3 loop reads CASSLGAGHEQFF. The CDR3 DNA sequence: TGCGCCAGCAGCTTGGGGGCAGGTCATGAGCAGTTCTTC.

V and J are TRBV29-1 and TRBJ1-5; D remains unclear. V lost 4 bases, J lost 4 bases, and 11 bases lay in between. The CDR3 length is 13 residues. CDR1 and CDR2 from the germline V gene are SQVTM and ANQGSEA. The CDR3 loop reads CSVGREGNQPQHF. For the CDR3, the DNA is TGCAGCGTTGGCCGGGAAGGAAATCAGCCCCAGCATTTT.

The chain is built from TRBV4-3 and TRBJ2-7, with D maybe TRBD2 (7 bases). Trimming took off 4 bases at V and 3 bases at J, with 19 bases between the two ends. The V gene's germline CDR1 is LGHNA and CDR2 YSLEER. The CDR3 is made up of 16 amino acids. DNA for the CDR3: TGCGCCAGCAGCCCCCTAGTAGGGGGGGGCGGCTACGAGCAGTACTTC. It is translated as CASSPLVGGGGYEQYF.

The chain is built from TRBV5-1 and TRBJ2-3; 12 bases agree with TRBD2. This CDR3 comprises 17 residues. Germline V gene sequence: CDR1 SGHRS, CDR2 YFSETQ. After removal of 4 bases from V and 0 bases from J, the junction contained 6 bases not matched to a gene. The CDR3 spells CASSPTSGGSSTDTQYF. The CDR3 nucleotides are TGCGCCAGCAGCCCGACTAGCGGGGGTTCTAGCACAGATACGCAGTATTTT.

This clone was seen more than once but under ten times. The rearrangement links TRBV30 to TRBJ1-1; TRBD1 might be the D (6 bases). V was cut by 8 bases and J by 4 bases, with 20 bases left in between. The germline V gene has CDR1 GTSNPN and CDR2 SVGIG (reference sequence). CDR3 size: 14 residues. The CDR3 protein is CAGAQGGAFTEAFF. The CDR3 nucleotides read TGTGCCGGAGCCCAAGGGGGGGCTTTCACTGAAGCTTTCTTT.